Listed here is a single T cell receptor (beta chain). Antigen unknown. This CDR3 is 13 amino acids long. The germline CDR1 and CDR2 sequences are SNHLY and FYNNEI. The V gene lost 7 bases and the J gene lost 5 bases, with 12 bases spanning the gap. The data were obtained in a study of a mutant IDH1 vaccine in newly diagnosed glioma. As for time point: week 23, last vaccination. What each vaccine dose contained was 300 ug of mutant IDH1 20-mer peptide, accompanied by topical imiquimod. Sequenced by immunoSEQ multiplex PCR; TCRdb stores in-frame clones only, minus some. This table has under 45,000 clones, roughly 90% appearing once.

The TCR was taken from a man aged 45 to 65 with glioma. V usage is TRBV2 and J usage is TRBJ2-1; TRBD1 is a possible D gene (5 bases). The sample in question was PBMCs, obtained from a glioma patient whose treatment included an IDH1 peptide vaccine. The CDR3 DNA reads TGTGCCAGCAAGGTTGACAGTAACAATGAGCAGTTCTTC. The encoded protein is CASKVDSNNEQFF.